The subject of this entry is one TCR beta chain. No antigen is known for it. Both 60 Vbeta primers and 13 Jbeta primers went into the PCR. Measured with immunoSEQ multiplex PCR; TCRdb has only the in-frame clones, and not every one. This sample has 160,000 or so clones, with around 69% found just once. CDR1 is SGHRS, CDR2 YFSETQ, per germline. Trimming took 0 bases from V and 2 from J, leaving 5 bases between them. This CDR3 has 13 residues. This record belongs to a study of cytomegalovirus exposure and HLA in healthy donors. Study findings and constraints: Later on, an analysis tied around 17,000 TCR beta sequences to HLA alleles at 0.05 false discovery rate. Of the V segments, some could not be distinguished, including TRBV6-2 and TRBV6-3, and were excluded. As a later analysis revealed, most CMV-associated TCR beta chains appeared HLA-restricted. TCR beta chains numbering under 200 were designated cytomegalovirus-associated.

The chain joins TRBV5-1 to TRBJ1-2, with D hard to call. The sequence was obtained from a man aged 55 to 70 in good health and CMV-seronegative. The sample taken for sequencing was PBMCs. CDR3 DNA sequence: TGCGCCAGCAGCTTGGCACAGAACTATGGCTACACCTTC. This translates into CASSLAQNYGYTF.